Each of the 3 T cell receptor beta chains below was sequenced from the same sample in a study of blood T cells in healthy people across ages. Sample-barcoded 5' priming and a J-beta primer mix drove a second PCR of roughly 6 to 12 cycles. In TCRdb, the 5' RACE reads were re-called with MiXCR into one record per CDR3 protein. Among approximately 900,000 distinct CDR3 sequences listed, around 48% were seen once. Sequenced: blood. The origin of the receptors is a man aged 25-45 years in good health.

This clonotype showed up many times. V and J are TRBV5-1 and TRBJ2-7, with TRBD1 matching 11 bases. The V gene end was trimmed by 2 bases and the J gene end by 3 bases; junction bases not matched to a gene: 4. The CDR3 contains 15 residues. From germline, CDR1 is SGHRS and CDR2 YFSETQ. CDR3 DNA sequence: TGCGCCAGCAGCTTTACCGGGACAGGGGGCTACGAGCAGTACTTC. It encodes CASSFTGTGGYEQYF.

This clonotype turned up a few times. The chain combines TRBV12-3 or TRBV12-4 with TRBJ2-5; D remains ambiguous. The length of the CDR3 is 15 residues. Trimming shortened V by 5 bases and J by 4 bases, and 17 bases separated the two germline ends. For the CDR3, the DNA is TGTGCCAGCAGTATCTCGACCGCGATTCGAGAGACCCAGTACTTC. This gives the protein CASSISTAIRETQYF.

In DNA form, the CDR3 reads TGCGCCAGCAGCCAAGATAATAGCGACGAGCAGTACTTC. Translation: CASSQDNSDEQYF. The J gene is TRBJ2-7, the V gene TRBV4-1; D is perhaps TRBD2 (5 bases). Trimming cost V 0 bases and J 5 bases, with 8 bases left between them. The CDR3 length is 13 residues. Germline V gene data show CDR1 as MGHRA and CDR2 as YSYEKL.